This is a list of T cell receptor beta chains from one sample in a study of shared clonotypes between healthy human individuals. TCRdb keeps only in-frame clones here, not all; method: immunoSEQ multiplex PCR. The sample includes roughly 890,000 clones, 85% to 95% of them seen just once. Sequenced material: naive CD8+ T cells sorted from blood. Receptors were obtained from a man aged 25-45 years in good health. Both conserved end residues are part of each CDR3. The D gene is left open where the match is weak. Where a row states a size, it is once, few, many or the class of an expanded clone; other rows omit it.

v_call: TRBV5-1; d_call: TRBD2; clone_size: .; j_call: TRBJ2-7; cdr3_nt: TGCGCCAGCAGCGATATTGTAGCGGGAGCCGCCGAGCAGTACTTC; cdr3_aa: CASSDIVAGAAEQYF
v_call: TRBV7-9; d_call: TRBD2; clone_size: few; j_call: TRBJ2-7; cdr3_nt: TGTGCCAGCAGCTTCGCGGGAGGGCCCCAGGAGCAGTACTTC; cdr3_aa: CASSFAGGPQEQYF
v_call: TRBV4-2; d_call: TRBD1; clone_size: .; j_call: TRBJ1-4; cdr3_nt: TGTGCCAGCAGCCAAGATGACCCCGGGCAGGGGGCAGGTGAAAAACTGTTTTTT; cdr3_aa: CASSQDDPGQGAGEKLFF
v_call: TRBV5-8; d_call: TRBD2; clone_size: .; j_call: TRBJ2-7; cdr3_nt: TGTGCCAGCAGCTCGAGCGGGAGGGCCGGGTACGAGCAGTACTTC; cdr3_aa: CASSSSGRAGYEQYF
v_call: TRBV7-8; d_call: TRBD1; clone_size: .; j_call: TRBJ2-7; cdr3_nt: TGTGCCAGCAGCTACCCGAAGACAGGGCCCGATTCCTACGAGCAGTACTTC; cdr3_aa: CASSYPKTGPDSYEQYF
v_call: TRBV14; d_call: .; clone_size: .; j_call: TRBJ2-7; cdr3_nt: TGTGCCAGCAGCACTAGGGACGGCGCCGAGCAGTACTTC; cdr3_aa: CASSTRDGAEQYF
v_call: TRBV7-6; d_call: .; clone_size: few; j_call: TRBJ2-7; cdr3_nt: TGTGCCAGCAGATTAGGGGGAGATCCCTCCTACGAGCAGTACTTC; cdr3_aa: CASRLGGDPSYEQYF
v_call: TRBV7-9; d_call: .; clone_size: .; j_call: TRBJ1-1; cdr3_nt: TGTGCCAGCACCCTAAGGCAGGGATTGAACACTGAAGCTTTCTTT; cdr3_aa: CASTLRQGLNTEAFF
v_call: TRBV29-1; d_call: .; clone_size: .; j_call: TRBJ1-3; cdr3_nt: TGCAGCGTTGAGGGTGGGCAGGACATCTTGGGAAACACCATATATTTT; cdr3_aa: CSVEGGQDILGNTIYF
v_call: TRBV27; d_call: .; clone_size: .; j_call: TRBJ2-3; cdr3_nt: TGTGCCAGCAGTTCAACTCGGTTTGAGACGCAGTATTTT; cdr3_aa: CASSSTRFETQYF
v_call: TRBV19; d_call: TRBD1; clone_size: .; j_call: TRBJ2-7; cdr3_nt: TGTGCCAGTAGAGACAGGGGGCCCGGTCTCTACGAGCAGTACTTC; cdr3_aa: CASRDRGPGLYEQYF
v_call: TRBV7-8; d_call: .; clone_size: .; j_call: TRBJ2-1; cdr3_nt: TGTGCCAGCAGCTCACATCGGGGCCTCGGCAATGAGCAGTTCTTC; cdr3_aa: CASSSHRGLGNEQFF
v_call: TRBV11-2; d_call: .; clone_size: .; j_call: TRBJ2-7; cdr3_nt: TGTGCCAGCAGCCAAAACCAAGGCCGGCTTTTCGACGAGCAGTACTTC; cdr3_aa: CASSQNQGRLFDEQYF
v_call: TRBV19; d_call: .; clone_size: once; j_call: TRBJ2-1; cdr3_nt: TGTGCCAGTAGCCGGACAGCCTACAATGAGCAGTTCTTC; cdr3_aa: CASSRTAYNEQFF
v_call: TRBV7-9; d_call: .; clone_size: .; j_call: TRBJ1-2; cdr3_nt: TGTGCCAGCAGCTTAGCCCCGCACACCTTC; cdr3_aa: CASSLAPHTF
v_call: TRBV4-3; d_call: .; clone_size: .; j_call: TRBJ2-1; cdr3_nt: TGCGCCAGCAGCCTGGACCCTGCCTACAATGAGCAGTTCTTC; cdr3_aa: CASSLDPAYNEQFF
v_call: TRBV6-6; d_call: TRBD1; clone_size: .; j_call: TRBJ1-1; cdr3_nt: TGTGCCAGCAGACTTCGACAGGGGCGGACTGAAGCTTTCTTT; cdr3_aa: CASRLRQGRTEAFF
v_call: TRBV29-1; d_call: TRBD2; clone_size: .; j_call: TRBJ2-1; cdr3_nt: TGCAGCGTTCCTCGTATAGGGCTAGCGGAGGGGATTGGATACAATGAGCAGTTCTTC; cdr3_aa: CSVPRIGLAEGIGYNEQFF
v_call: TRBV2; d_call: TRBD1; clone_size: once; j_call: TRBJ2-3; cdr3_nt: TGTGCCAACCTGGACAGGGGCGCAGATACGCAGTATTTT; cdr3_aa: CANLDRGADTQYF
v_call: TRBV7-2; d_call: TRBD2; clone_size: few; j_call: TRBJ2-3; cdr3_nt: TGTGCCAGCAGCTTAGCTTCGCGGGAGGCGATATATAGCACAGATACGCAGTATTTT; cdr3_aa: CASSLASREAIYSTDTQYF
v_call: TRBV5-1; d_call: .; clone_size: .; j_call: TRBJ2-3; cdr3_nt: TGCGCCAGCAGCTTGGGGGCGTCCGGAGTCACAGATACGCAGTATTTT; cdr3_aa: CASSLGASGVTDTQYF
v_call: TRBV7-9; d_call: TRBD2; clone_size: .; j_call: TRBJ2-7; cdr3_nt: TGTGCCAGCAGCTCGTCTTCCGGGAGGGTCTACGAGCAGTACTTC; cdr3_aa: CASSSSSGRVYEQYF
v_call: TRBV15; d_call: .; clone_size: .; j_call: TRBJ1-1; cdr3_nt: TGTGCCACCAGCAGAGATAACCAGGGGCCGAACACTGAAGCTTTCTTT; cdr3_aa: CATSRDNQGPNTEAFF
v_call: TRBV6-4; d_call: TRBD2; clone_size: .; j_call: TRBJ2-3; cdr3_nt: TGTGCCAGCAGTGACTTGTTCCCGGGACTAGCGGAGAATACGCAGTATTTT; cdr3_aa: CASSDLFPGLAENTQYF
v_call: TRBV10-3; d_call: .; clone_size: .; j_call: TRBJ2-7; cdr3_nt: TGTGCCATCAGTCCTGGCAGGGAGACCTACGAGCAGTACTTC; cdr3_aa: CAISPGRETYEQYF
v_call: TRBV4-1; d_call: .; clone_size: .; j_call: TRBJ2-6; cdr3_nt: TGCGCCAGCAGCAATGAGAGGGACTCAGGGGCCAACGTCCTGACTTTC; cdr3_aa: CASSNERDSGANVLTF
v_call: TRBV27; d_call: .; clone_size: .; j_call: TRBJ2-7; cdr3_nt: TGTGCCAGCAGTTTAAGCGGAGGGCCAGCCTACGAGCAGTACTTC; cdr3_aa: CASSLSGGPAYEQYF
v_call: TRBV11-1; d_call: .; clone_size: .; j_call: TRBJ1-1; cdr3_nt: TGTGCCAGCAGCGCCGGACCCATCCTTATGTCTTTCTTT; cdr3_aa: CASSAGPILMSFF
v_call: TRBV19; d_call: .; clone_size: .; j_call: TRBJ2-1; cdr3_nt: TGTGCCAGTAGTATGTGGACTAGAGGGGGCAATGAGCAGTTCTTC; cdr3_aa: CASSMWTRGGNEQFF
v_call: TRBV9; d_call: .; clone_size: once; j_call: TRBJ1-5; cdr3_nt: TGTGCCAGCAGCGTAGGAGCAGGGCGAAATCAGCCCCAGCATTTT; cdr3_aa: CASSVGAGRNQPQHF
v_call: TRBV4-3; d_call: .; clone_size: .; j_call: TRBJ1-1; cdr3_nt: TGCGCCAGTTCTAACAGGGACCGCATGAACACTGAAGCTTTCTTT; cdr3_aa: CASSNRDRMNTEAFF
v_call: TRBV7-6; d_call: .; clone_size: .; j_call: TRBJ2-3; cdr3_nt: TGTGCCAGCAGCGAAGGAGGCGGCCGCACAGATACGCAGTATTTT; cdr3_aa: CASSEGGGRTDTQYF
v_call: TRBV4-2; d_call: .; clone_size: .; j_call: TRBJ2-1; cdr3_nt: TGTGCCAGCAGCCAATTCAGCGGAGGCTCCTACAATGAGCAGTTCTTC; cdr3_aa: CASSQFSGGSYNEQFF
v_call: TRBV7-9; d_call: TRBD2; clone_size: .; j_call: TRBJ2-3; cdr3_nt: TGTGCCAGCAGCCAGGCTAGCGGGCGAACAGATACGCAGTATTTT; cdr3_aa: CASSQASGRTDTQYF
v_call: TRBV27; d_call: .; clone_size: .; j_call: TRBJ2-1; cdr3_nt: TGTGCCAGCAGTTTCGGGGGCGATATATTATACAATGAGCAGTTCTTC; cdr3_aa: CASSFGGDILYNEQFF
v_call: TRBV7-9; d_call: .; clone_size: .; j_call: TRBJ2-3; cdr3_nt: TGTGCCAGCAGGCAGACGCAGCAGGGGCGCACAGATACGCAGTATTTT; cdr3_aa: CASRQTQQGRTDTQYF
v_call: TRBV5-4; d_call: .; clone_size: .; j_call: TRBJ2-3; cdr3_nt: TGTGCCAGCAGCTTGGTGGAACAATCAGATACGCAGTATTTT; cdr3_aa: CASSLVEQSDTQYF
v_call: TRBV13; d_call: .; clone_size: .; j_call: TRBJ2-1; cdr3_nt: TGTGCCAGCAGCTACGACTACAATGAGCAGTTCTTC; cdr3_aa: CASSYDYNEQFF
v_call: TRBV7-9; d_call: TRBD1; clone_size: .; j_call: TRBJ2-3; cdr3_nt: TGTGCCAGCAGCTCCCCCCGACGGCAGGGGGGCACAGATACGCAGTATTTT; cdr3_aa: CASSSPRRQGGTDTQYF
v_call: TRBV7-9; d_call: .; clone_size: .; j_call: TRBJ2-1; cdr3_nt: TGTGCCAGCAGCCTAAACCGCCGTGGACTATACAATGAGCAGTTCTTC; cdr3_aa: CASSLNRRGLYNEQFF
v_call: TRBV11-2; d_call: TRBD2; clone_size: once; j_call: TRBJ2-1; cdr3_nt: TGTGCCAGCAGCTCTCTAGCGGGAGAGTACAATGAGCAGTTCTTC; cdr3_aa: CASSSLAGEYNEQFF
v_call: TRBV14; d_call: .; clone_size: .; j_call: TRBJ1-4; cdr3_nt: TGTGCCAGCAGCTCGTCCAAGACCGCTTCTAATGAAAAACTGTTTTTT; cdr3_aa: CASSSSKTASNEKLFF
v_call: TRBV28; d_call: .; clone_size: .; j_call: TRBJ1-1; cdr3_nt: TGTGCCAGCAGTTTAGTCTTGTATCGGGTTGTCATGAACACTGAAGCTTTCTTT; cdr3_aa: CASSLVLYRVVMNTEAFF
v_call: TRBV4-3; d_call: .; clone_size: .; j_call: TRBJ1-3; cdr3_nt: TGCGCCAGCAGCCAAGACAGGGTGACTGGAAACACCATATATTTT; cdr3_aa: CASSQDRVTGNTIYF
v_call: TRBV4-2; d_call: .; clone_size: .; j_call: TRBJ1-3; cdr3_nt: TGTGCCAGCAGCCAAGTATCCAGGCCAAGCTCTGGAAACACCATATATTTT; cdr3_aa: CASSQVSRPSSGNTIYF
v_call: TRBV7-7; d_call: TRBD2; clone_size: .; j_call: TRBJ2-7; cdr3_nt: TGTGCCAGCAGCTTAGCGTGGGCGGGGGATGGAGCCTACGAGCAGTACTTC; cdr3_aa: CASSLAWAGDGAYEQYF
v_call: TRBV7-9; d_call: .; clone_size: .; j_call: TRBJ1-5; cdr3_nt: TGTGCCAGCAGCGGCCGACAGAGCAATCAGCCCCAGCATTTT; cdr3_aa: CASSGRQSNQPQHF
v_call: TRBV5-4; d_call: TRBD2; clone_size: .; j_call: TRBJ2-2; cdr3_nt: TGTGCCAGCAGCACGGGACTAGGAAGCCCCGGGGAGCTGTTTTTT; cdr3_aa: CASSTGLGSPGELFF
v_call: TRBV6-5; d_call: TRBD1; clone_size: .; j_call: TRBJ2-2; cdr3_nt: TGTGCCAGCAGCTACCGGACAGGGGTTGCCGGGGAGCTGTTTTTT; cdr3_aa: CASSYRTGVAGELFF
v_call: TRBV9; d_call: TRBD2; clone_size: .; j_call: TRBJ2-2; cdr3_nt: TGTGCCAGCAGCCTAGCGGGAAACACCGGGGAGCTGTTTTTT; cdr3_aa: CASSLAGNTGELFF
v_call: TRBV27; d_call: TRBD2; clone_size: .; j_call: TRBJ2-7; cdr3_nt: TGTGCCAGCAAAGCGGGAGCCTCTTTCGAGCAGTACTTC; cdr3_aa: CASKAGASFEQYF
v_call: TRBV7-9; d_call: .; clone_size: .; j_call: TRBJ1-1; cdr3_nt: TGTGCCAGCAGCGAAGGGAGTCCCATGAACACTGAAGCTTTCTTT; cdr3_aa: CASSEGSPMNTEAFF
v_call: TRBV2; d_call: .; clone_size: .; j_call: TRBJ2-7; cdr3_nt: TGTGCCAGCCGGGACCCCGCGTGGGAGCAGTACTTC; cdr3_aa: CASRDPAWEQYF